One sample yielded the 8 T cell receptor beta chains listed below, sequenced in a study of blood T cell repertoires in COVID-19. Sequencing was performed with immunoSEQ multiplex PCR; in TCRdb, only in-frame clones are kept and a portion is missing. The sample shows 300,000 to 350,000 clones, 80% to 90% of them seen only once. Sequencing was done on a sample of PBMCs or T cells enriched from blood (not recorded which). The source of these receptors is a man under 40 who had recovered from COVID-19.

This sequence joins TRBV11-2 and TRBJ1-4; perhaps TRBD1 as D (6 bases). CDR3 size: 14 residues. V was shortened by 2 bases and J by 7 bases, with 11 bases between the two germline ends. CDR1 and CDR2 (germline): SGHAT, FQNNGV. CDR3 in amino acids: CASSLREGGEKLFF. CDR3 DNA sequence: TGTGCCAGCAGCTTAAGGGAGGGGGGTGAAAAACTGTTTTTT. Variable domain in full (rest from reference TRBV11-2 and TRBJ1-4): EAGVAQSPRYKIIEKRQSVAFWCNPISGHATLYWYQQILGQGPKLLIQFQNNGVVDDSQLPKDRFSAERLKGVDSTLKIQPAKLEDSAVYLCASSLREGGEKLFFGSGTQLSVL.

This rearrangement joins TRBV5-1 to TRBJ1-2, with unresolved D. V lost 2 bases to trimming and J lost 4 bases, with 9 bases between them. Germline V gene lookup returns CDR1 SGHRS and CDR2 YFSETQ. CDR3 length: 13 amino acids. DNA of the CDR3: TGCGCCAGCAGCTTAACCGGGGTCTATGGCTACACCTTC. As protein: CASSLTGVYGYTF.

CDR3 residues: CASSLGPRYGYTF. The CDR3, as DNA: TGTGCCAGCAGCTTAGGTCCCCGGTATGGCTACACCTTC. The J gene is TRBJ1-2, the V gene TRBV7-8; D remains unclear. Trimming shortened V by 1 base and J by 5 bases, and 8 bases separated the two germline ends. Germline lookup yields CDR1 SGHVS and CDR2 FQNEAQ. This CDR3 has 13 residues.

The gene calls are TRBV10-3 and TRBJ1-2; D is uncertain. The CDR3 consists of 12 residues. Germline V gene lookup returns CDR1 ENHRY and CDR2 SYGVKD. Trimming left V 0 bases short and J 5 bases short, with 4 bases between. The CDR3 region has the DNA TGTGCCATCAGTGAGTCGCGGTATGGCTACACCTTC. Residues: CAISESRYGYTF.

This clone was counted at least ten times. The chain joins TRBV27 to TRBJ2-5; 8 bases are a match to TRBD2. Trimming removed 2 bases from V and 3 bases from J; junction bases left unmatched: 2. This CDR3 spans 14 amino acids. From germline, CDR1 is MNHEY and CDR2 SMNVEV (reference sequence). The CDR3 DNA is TGTGCCAGCAGTTTACGAGCGGGGGAAGAGACCCAGTACTTC. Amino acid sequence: CASSLRAGEETQYF.

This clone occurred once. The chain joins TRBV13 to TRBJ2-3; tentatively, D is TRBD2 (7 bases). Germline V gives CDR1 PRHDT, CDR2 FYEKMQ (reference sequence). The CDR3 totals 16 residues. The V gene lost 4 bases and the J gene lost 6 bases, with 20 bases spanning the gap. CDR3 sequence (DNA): TGTGCCAGCAGCTCGCGAGGGGGGGACCGGGTGGATACGCAGTATTTT. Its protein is CASSSRGGDRVDTQYF.

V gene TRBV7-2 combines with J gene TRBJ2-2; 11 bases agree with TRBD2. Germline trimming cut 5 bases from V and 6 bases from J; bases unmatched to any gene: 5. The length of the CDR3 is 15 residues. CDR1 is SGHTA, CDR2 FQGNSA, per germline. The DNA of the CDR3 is TGTGCCAGCAGCCGCCTAGCGGGGGGATCCGGGGAGCTGTTTTTT. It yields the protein CASSRLAGGSGELFF.

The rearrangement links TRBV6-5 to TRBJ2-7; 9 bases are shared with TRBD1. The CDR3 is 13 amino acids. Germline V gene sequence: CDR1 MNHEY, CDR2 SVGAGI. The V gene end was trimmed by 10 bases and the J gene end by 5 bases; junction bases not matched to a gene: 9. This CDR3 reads CAISGTGLHEQYF. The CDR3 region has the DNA TGTGCCATTTCCGGGACAGGGTTACACGAGCAGTACTTC.